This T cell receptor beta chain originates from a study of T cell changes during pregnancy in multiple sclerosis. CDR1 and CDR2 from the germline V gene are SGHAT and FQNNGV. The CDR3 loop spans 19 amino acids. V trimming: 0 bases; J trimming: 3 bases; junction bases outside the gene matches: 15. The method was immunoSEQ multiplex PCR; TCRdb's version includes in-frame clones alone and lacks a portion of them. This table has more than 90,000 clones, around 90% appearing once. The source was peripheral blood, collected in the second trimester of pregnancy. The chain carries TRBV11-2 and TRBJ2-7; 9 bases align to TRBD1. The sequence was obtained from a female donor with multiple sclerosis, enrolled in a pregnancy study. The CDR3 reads CASSLDLGQGSRRSYEQYF. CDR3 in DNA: TGTGCCAGCAGCTTAGATCTGGGACAGGGCTCCCGGAGGAGCTACGAGCAGTACTTC.